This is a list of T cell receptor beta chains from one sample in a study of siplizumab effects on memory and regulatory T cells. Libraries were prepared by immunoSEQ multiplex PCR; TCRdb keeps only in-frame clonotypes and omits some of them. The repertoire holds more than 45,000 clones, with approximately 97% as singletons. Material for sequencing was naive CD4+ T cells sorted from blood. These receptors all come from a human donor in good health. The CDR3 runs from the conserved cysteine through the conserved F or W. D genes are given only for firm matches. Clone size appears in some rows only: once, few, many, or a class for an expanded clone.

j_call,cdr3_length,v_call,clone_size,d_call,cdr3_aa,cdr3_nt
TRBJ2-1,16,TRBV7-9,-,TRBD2,CASSPRTSGTYNEQFF,TGTGCCAGCAGCCCACGGACTAGCGGAACCTACAATGAGCAGTTCTTC
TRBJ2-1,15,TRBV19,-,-,CASSIEEAGYNEQFF,TGTGCCAGTAGTATTGAGGAAGCGGGCTACAATGAGCAGTTCTTC
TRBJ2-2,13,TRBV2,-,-,CASMHREVGELFF,TGTGCCAGCATGCACAGGGAGGTCGGGGAGCTGTTTTTT
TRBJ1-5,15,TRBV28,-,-,CASSLVGNSNQPQHF,TGTGCCAGCAGTTTGGTGGGGAATAGCAATCAGCCCCAGCATTTT
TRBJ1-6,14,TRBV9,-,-,CASSVTDYNSPLHF,TGTGCCAGCAGCGTGACTGACTATAATTCACCCCTCCACTTT
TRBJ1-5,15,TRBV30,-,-,CAWSVPGGGFQPQHF,TGTGCCTGGAGTGTACCAGGCGGGGGCTTTCAGCCCCAGCATTTT
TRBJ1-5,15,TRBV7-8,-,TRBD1,CASSLRQGGDQPQHF,TGTGCCAGCAGCTTAAGACAGGGAGGGGATCAGCCCCAGCATTTT
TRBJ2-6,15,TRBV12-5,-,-,CASGTAFAGANVLTF,TGTGCTAGTGGAACGGCGTTTGCTGGGGCCAACGTCCTGACTTTC
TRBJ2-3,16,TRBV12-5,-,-,CASGSIPGLSTDTQYF,TGTGCTAGTGGTTCGATCCCGGGACTGAGCACAGATACGCAGTATTTT
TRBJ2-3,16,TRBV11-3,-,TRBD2,CASSFLAGEAPDTQYF,TGTGCCAGCAGCTTTCTAGCGGGGGAGGCCCCAGATACGCAGTATTTT
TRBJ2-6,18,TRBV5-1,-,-,CASSLEYGGISGANVLTF,TGCGCCAGCAGCTTGGAATACGGAGGAATCTCTGGGGCCAACGTCCTGACTTTC
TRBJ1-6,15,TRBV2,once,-,CASSENDGRNSPLHF,TGTGCCAGCAGTGAAAACGACGGGAGGAATTCACCCCTCCACTTT
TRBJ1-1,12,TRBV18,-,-,CASSVERTEAFF,TGTGCCAGCTCCGTGGAAAGGACTGAAGCTTTCTTT
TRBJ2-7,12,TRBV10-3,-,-,CATVGETYEQYF,TGTGCCACCGTAGGGGAAACCTACGAGCAGTACTTC
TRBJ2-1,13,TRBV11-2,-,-,CASSLGGFREQFF,TGTGCCAGCAGCTTAGGGGGGTTCAGGGAGCAGTTCTTC
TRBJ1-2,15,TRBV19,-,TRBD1,CASSIPAGGLYGYTF,TGTGCCAGTAGTATCCCCGCAGGGGGCCTCTATGGCTACACCTTC
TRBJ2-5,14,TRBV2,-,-,CASSEGRARETQYF,TGTGCCAGCAGTGAGGGCAGGGCCCGGGAGACCCAGTACTTC
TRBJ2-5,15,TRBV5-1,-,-,CASSWGRGPQETQYF,TGCGCCAGCAGCTGGGGGCGGGGGCCCCAAGAGACCCAGTACTTC
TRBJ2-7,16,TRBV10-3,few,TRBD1,CAISEVLGQGPYEQYF,TGTGCCATCAGTGAGGTCCTAGGACAGGGACCCTACGAGCAGTACTTC
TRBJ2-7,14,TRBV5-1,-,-,CASSFDTALVEQYF,TGCGCCAGCAGCTTCGACACTGCCCTTGTCGAGCAGTACTTC
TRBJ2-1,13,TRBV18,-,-,CASSSRLRVEQFF,TGTGCCAGCTCATCGCGATTAAGGGTTGAGCAGTTCTTC
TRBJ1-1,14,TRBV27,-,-,CASSPRWVSSEAFF,TGTGCCAGCAGTCCTCGGTGGGTGAGTTCTGAAGCTTTCTTT
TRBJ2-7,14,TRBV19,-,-,CASSIQDGDYEQYF,TGTGCCAGTAGTATCCAGGACGGAGACTACGAGCAGTACTTC
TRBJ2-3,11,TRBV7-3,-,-,CASSSADTQYF,TGTGCCAGCAGCTCTGCAGATACGCAGTATTTT
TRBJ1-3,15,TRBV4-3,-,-,CASSSRLDSGNTIYF,TGCGCCAGCAGCAGCAGGTTGGACTCTGGAAACACCATATATTTT
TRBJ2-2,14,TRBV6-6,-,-,CASSYSGETGELFF,TGTGCCAGCAGTTACAGCGGAGAAACCGGGGAGCTGTTTTTT
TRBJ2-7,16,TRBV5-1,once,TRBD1,CASSLAGDSNTYEQYF,TGCGCCAGCAGCTTGGCCGGGGACAGTAATACCTACGAGCAGTACTTC
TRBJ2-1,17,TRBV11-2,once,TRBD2,CASSLDSLAGVKNEQFF,TGTGCCAGCAGCTTAGACAGTCTAGCGGGAGTAAAGAATGAGCAGTTCTTC
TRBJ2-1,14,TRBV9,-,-,CASSPSPPTAEQFF,TGTGCCAGCAGCCCCAGCCCCCCAACGGCTGAGCAGTTCTTC
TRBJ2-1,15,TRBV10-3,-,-,CAISLAASSYNEQFF,TGTGCCATCAGTCTAGCAGCTAGCTCCTACAATGAGCAGTTCTTC
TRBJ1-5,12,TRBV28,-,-,CASSFDGQPQHF,TGTGCCAGCAGTTTTGACGGACAGCCCCAGCATTTT
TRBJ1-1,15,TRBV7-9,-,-,CASSLMARGNTEAFF,TGTGCCAGCAGCTTAATGGCCAGGGGGAACACTGAAGCTTTCTTT
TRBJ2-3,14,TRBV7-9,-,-,CASSARQSTDTQYF,TGTGCCAGCAGCGCACGACAGAGCACAGATACGCAGTATTTT
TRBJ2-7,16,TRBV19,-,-,CASSITAGPGTYEQYF,TGTGCCAGTAGTATCACCGCAGGACCTGGGACCTACGAGCAGTACTTC
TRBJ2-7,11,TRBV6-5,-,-,CASSEAYEQYF,TGTGCCAGCAGTGAGGCCTACGAGCAGTACTTC
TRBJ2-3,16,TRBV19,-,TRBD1,CASSVTGTGKPDTQYF,TGTGCCAGTAGTGTAACCGGGACAGGGAAACCAGATACGCAGTATTTT
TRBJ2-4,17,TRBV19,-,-,CASSRTDLPLAKNIQYF,TGTGCCAGTAGTCGGACAGACCTCCCTTTAGCCAAAAACATTCAGTACTTC
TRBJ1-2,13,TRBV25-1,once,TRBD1,CAARGQNYYGYTF,TGTGCCGCGAGGGGGCAGAACTACTATGGCTACACCTTC
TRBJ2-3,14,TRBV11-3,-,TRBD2,CASSLGGRERAQYF,TGTGCCAGCAGCTTAGGAGGGAGGGAAAGGGCGCAGTATTTT
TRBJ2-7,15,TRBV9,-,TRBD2,CASSASGRSYYEQYF,TGTGCCAGCAGCGCTAGCGGGAGGTCCTACTACGAGCAGTACTTC
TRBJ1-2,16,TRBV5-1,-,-,CASSLAPSGAGYGYTF,TGCGCCAGCAGCTTGGCCCCCTCAGGGGCGGGCTATGGCTACACCTTC
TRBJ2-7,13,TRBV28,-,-,CASSLRTGYEQYF,TGTGCCAGCAGTTTACGGACGGGCTACGAGCAGTACTTC
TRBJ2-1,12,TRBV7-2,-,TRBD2,CASSPPGRASIF,TGTGCCAGCAGCCCGCCCGGGAGGGCCTCGATCTTC
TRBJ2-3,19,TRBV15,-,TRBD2,CATSRDTSGLAGVADTQYF,TGTGCCACCAGCAGAGATACTTCGGGACTAGCGGGAGTCGCAGATACGCAGTATTTT
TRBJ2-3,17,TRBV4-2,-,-,CASSQEVRGDLSDTQYF,TGTGCCAGCAGCCAAGAAGTTAGGGGGGATCTTAGCGATACGCAGTATTTT
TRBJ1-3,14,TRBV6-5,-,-,CASSLIGSGNTIYF,TGTGCCAGCAGTCTCATTGGCTCTGGAAACACCATATATTTT
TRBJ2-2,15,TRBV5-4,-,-,CASTPRGPDTGELFF,TGTGCCAGCACACCCAGGGGCCCGGACACCGGGGAGCTGTTTTTT
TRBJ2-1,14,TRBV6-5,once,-,CASSYGISYNEQFF,TGTGCCAGCAGTTACGGGATCTCCTACAATGAGCAGTTCTTC
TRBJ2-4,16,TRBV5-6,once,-,CASSQEVRAAKNIQYF,TGTGCCAGCAGCCAGGAGGTCAGGGCGGCCAAAAACATTCAGTACTTC
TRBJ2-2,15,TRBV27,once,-,CASSLLGQNTGELFF,TGTGCCAGCAGTTTATTGGGACAGAACACCGGGGAGCTGTTTTTT
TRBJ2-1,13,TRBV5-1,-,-,CASSFRQTNEQFF,TGCGCCAGCAGCTTTAGGCAGACCAATGAGCAGTTCTTC
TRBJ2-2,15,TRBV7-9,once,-,CASSRGMSAPGELFF,TGTGCCAGCAGCCGAGGAATGAGCGCGCCCGGGGAGCTGTTTTTT
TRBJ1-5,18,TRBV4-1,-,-,CASSPRASLGYSNQPQHF,TGCGCCAGCAGCCCTCGGGCCTCCCTCGGATATAGCAATCAGCCCCAGCATTTT
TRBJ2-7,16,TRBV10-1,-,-,CASSGEFAGRFYEQYF,TGCGCCAGCAGTGGGGAGTTTGCGGGGCGATTCTACGAGCAGTACTTC